These 17 T cell receptor beta chains were all obtained from the same sample, sequenced in a study of CD8+ T cells in alopecia areata. Extracted RNA was reverse transcribed into cDNA, the sequencing template. Some clones are missing from TCRdb's copy, which holds only in-frame ones; the method was immunoSEQ multiplex PCR. The sample includes approximately 150,000 clones, approximately 60% seen only once; the top ten take about 4.9%. Sample: CD4+ T cells sorted from blood. Source of these receptors: a human donor in good health.

Only a few counts were recorded for this clone. The J gene is TRBJ2-2, the V gene TRBV19; a possible D gene is TRBD1 (6 bases). The CDR3 covers 13 residues. CDR1 is LNHDA and CDR2 is SQIVND in the germline V gene (reference sequence). Trimming shortened V by 8 bases and J by 3 bases, and 10 bases separated the two germline ends. The CDR3 reads CASRQAYTGELFF. CDR3 nucleotide sequence: TGTGCCAGTCGACAGGCCTACACCGGGGAGCTGTTTTTT.

This clone was picked up a small number of times. The junction shows a germline mismatch at one end, possibly a read error. This chain links TRBV7-2 with TRBJ2-1, with 10 bases identical to TRBD2. Germline V CDR1 and CDR2: SGHTA, FQGNSA. CDR3 length: 13 residues. The CDR3, as DNA: TGTGCCAGCAAGTCTAGCGGGAGAACAAACCTGATCTTC. Translating gives CASKSSGRTNLIF.

The CDR3 sequence is CASTGARKETQYF. The CDR3 DNA reads TGTGCCAGTACAGGGGCGAGAAAAGAGACCCAGTACTTC. V usage is TRBV13 and J usage is TRBJ2-5, with TRBD1 matching over 7 bases. The V gene's germline CDR1 is PRHDT and CDR2 FYEKMQ (reference sequence). This CDR3 is 13 amino acids long. Germline trimming cut 9 bases from V and 3 bases from J; bases unmatched to any gene: 7.

The V gene is TRBV5-1, the J gene TRBJ2-5, with TRBD2 as a possible D gene (6 bases). The CDR3 contains 17 residues. V lost 0 bases and J lost 5, with 20 bases in between. The germline gives CDR1 SGHRS, CDR2 YFSETQ. CDR3 in DNA: TGCGCCAGCAGCTTGGTTTCTTCCGGGAGTGGTCGGGAGACCCAGTACTTC. Protein: CASSLVSSGSGRETQYF.

The J gene is TRBJ2-1, the V gene TRBV7-8; a possible D gene is TRBD1 (6 bases). Trimming left V 5 bases short and J 6 bases short, with 14 bases between. CDR1 is SGHVS and CDR2 is FQNEAQ in the germline V gene. CDR3 length: 14 residues. The CDR3 DNA sequence: TGTGCCAGCAGCACACACAGGGATATCAATGAGCAGTTCTTC. Translated, it gives CASSTHRDINEQFF.

The chain joins TRBV2 to TRBJ2-6, with TRBD2 identical over 9 bases. The CDR3 loop spans 16 amino acids. Trimming cost V 11 bases and J 4 bases; bases outside gene matches: 12. Germline V CDR1 and CDR2: SNHLY, FYNNEI. The CDR3 nucleotides are TGTGCCCCCGGGGCGGGAGGGCCTTCGGGGGCCAACGTCCTGACTTTC. Translating gives CAPGAGGPSGANVLTF.

V and J are TRBV18 and TRBJ2-4; D is unclear. The CDR3 totals 14 residues. Germline V CDR1 and CDR2: KGHSH, LQKENI. V was shortened by 3 bases and J by 1 base, with 7 bases between the two germline ends. CDR3 in amino acids: CASSPNVAKNIQYF. CDR3 DNA: TGTGCCAGCTCACCCAATGTCGCCAAAAACATTCAGTACTTC. Variable domain in full (rest from reference TRBV18 and TRBJ2-4): NAGVMQNPRHLVRRRGQEARLRCSPMKGHSHVYWYRQLPEEGLKFMVYLQKENIIDESGMPKERFSAEFPKEGPSILRIQQVVRGDSAAYFCASSPNVAKNIQYFGAGTRLSVL.

This clone appeared once. The J gene is TRBJ1-1, the V gene TRBV27; D is ambiguous. This CDR3 is built from 13 residues. V was cut by 5 bases and J by 1 base, with 8 bases left in between. Germline V gene lookup returns CDR1 MNHEY and CDR2 SMNVEV (reference sequence). The CDR3 reads CASSTRANTEAFF. The CDR3, as DNA: TGTGCCAGCAGTACCCGGGCGAACACTGAAGCTTTCTTT.

This chain connects TRBV29-1 to TRBJ1-1; TRBD1 is a possible D gene (6 bases). V was trimmed by 7 bases and J by 3 bases, leaving 12 bases between them. The CDR3 loop spans 12 amino acids. Germline V gives CDR1 SQVTM, CDR2 ANQGSEA. For the CDR3, the DNA is TGCAGCGCGGACAGCTCGCACACTGAAGCTTTCTTT. Protein sequence: CSADSSHTEAFF.

The chain recombines TRBV29-1 with TRBJ2-2; 11 bases line up with TRBD1. The CDR3 runs to 13 residues. Germline values: CDR1 SQVTM, CDR2 ANQGSEA. The J segment lost 6 bases and the V segment lost 4 bases, leaving 1 base of the junction unmatched. CDR3 in amino acids: CSVVGQGAGELFF. The CDR3 coding sequence is TGCAGCGTTGTGGGACAGGGGGCCGGGGAGCTGTTTTTT.

The rearrangement joins TRBV29-1 to TRBJ1-1, with 8 bases matching TRBD1. Germline V gene lookup returns CDR1 SQVTM and CDR2 ANQGSEA. The CDR3 is 13 residues long. The CDR3 protein is CSHTGQGNTEAFF. DNA for the CDR3: TGCAGTCACACCGGACAGGGGAACACTGAAGCTTTCTTT.

The V call is TRBV7-8, the J call TRBJ2-5; no clear D gene. The DNA end lines up better with TRBJ2-7; the J call may be wrong. Germline V CDR1 and CDR2: SGHVS, FQNEAQ. This CDR3 has 12 residues. The CDR3 region has the DNA TGTGCCAGCAGCTTAGCTATCTACGAGCAGTACTTC. Its translation is CASSLAIYEQYF.

This clone was detected a few times. This chain joins TRBV7-9 and TRBJ1-2; a weak D match, TRBD1 (5 bases). The germline V and J ends were trimmed by 1 base and 8 bases, with 17 bases remaining between them. The CDR3 length is 15 residues. The germline CDR1 and CDR2 sequences are SEHNR and FQNEAQ (reference sequence). The CDR3 nucleotides read TGTGCCAGCAGCTTAGTAGCGGGGCCCGGTGCCGGCTACACCTTC. Translation: CASSLVAGPGAGYTF.

V is TRBV7-8 and J is TRBJ2-2; D is unresolved. V lost 6 bases and J 1 base, leaving 0 bases between the germline ends. Germline V gene data show CDR1 as SGHVS and CDR2 as FQNEAQ. The CDR3 runs to 11 residues. The CDR3 is CASRNTGELFF. The CDR3 region has the DNA TGTGCCAGCAGGAACACCGGGGAGCTGTTTTTT.

This clone appeared a few times. The V gene is TRBV4-1, the J gene TRBJ1-5; 8 positions match TRBD1. Germline CDR1 is MGHRA and CDR2 is YSYEKL. The CDR3 is made up of 17 amino acids. With V trimmed by 2 bases and J by 4 bases, 10 bases remained unmatched. The CDR3 DNA sequence: TGCGCCAGCAGCCAAACGCGTGCAGGGGGCGGTAATCAGCCCCAGCATTTT. It codes for CASSQTRAGGGNQPQHF.

CDR3 loop: CAWSVVHYEQYF. Here the CDR3 DNA reads TGTGCCTGGAGTGTAGTTCACTACGAGCAGTACTTC. This sequence joins TRBV30 and TRBJ2-7, with no clear D. Trimming took 0 bases from V and 3 from J, leaving 6 bases between them. The CDR3 extends over 12 amino acids. Germline V lookup: CDR1 GTSNPN, CDR2 SVGIG (reference sequence).

This sequence joins TRBV7-9 and TRBJ1-5, with D hard to call. The CDR3 consists of 12 residues. V was shortened by 6 bases and J by 4 bases, with 7 bases between the two germline ends. Germline CDR1 is SEHNR and CDR2 is FQNEAQ (reference sequence). The CDR3 loop reads CASSLINQPQHF. In nucleotides, the CDR3 is TGTGCCAGCAGTCTAATAAATCAGCCCCAGCATTTT.